The rows below give T cell receptor beta chains drawn from one sample of a study of identical twins. TCRdb redid the calling of the 5' RACE reads with MiXCR, one entry per CDR3 protein. The table lists 450,000 to 600,000 distinct CDR3 sequences, around 22% of them singletons. In addition, the sample was reused for a study of yellow fever vaccine responses in identical twins.

The source material was CD4+ T cells sorted from blood. The receptors here all came from a woman younger than 35 in good health. The CDR3 runs from the conserved cysteine through the conserved F or W. The order of the fields is V gene, J gene, clone size, D gene, CDR3 protein, CDR3 DNA. A D gene is named only where the DNA matches it firmly. Expanded clones are given a class, and other clones once, few, many or no size at all.

>TRBV5-1|TRBJ2-7|few|TRBD2
CASSPEPSGGSYEQYF
TGCGCCAGCAGCCCTGAACCTAGCGGGGGCTCCTACGAGCAGTACTTC
>TRBV28|TRBJ1-2|few|-
CASRTGSYGYTF
TGTGCCAGCAGAACAGGATCCTATGGCTACACCTTC
>TRBV6-1|TRBJ2-5|-|-
CASSAWARGSETQYF
TGTGCCAGCAGTGCATGGGCCAGGGGCTCGGAGACCCAGTACTTC
>TRBV18|TRBJ1-2|-|-
CASSPDLEAYGYTF
TGTGCCAGCTCACCGGACCTTGAGGCCTATGGCTACACCTTC
>TRBV6-4|TRBJ1-1|few|TRBD1
CASRKQGMLNTEAFF
TGTGCCAGCAGAAAACAGGGGATGCTAAACACTGAAGCTTTCTTT
>TRBV24-1|TRBJ2-1|-|-
CATRGGRGKNEQFF
TGTGCCACCAGGGGTGGTAGGGGGAAGAATGAGCAGTTCTTC
>TRBV4-2|TRBJ2-1|-|-
CASSPLKFSGGPVNEQFF
TGTGCCAGCAGCCCTCTAAAATTCTCAGGGGGGCCAGTCAATGAGCAGTTCTTC
>TRBV5-1|TRBJ2-1|-|-
CASSLSLRVNEQFF
TGCGCCAGCAGCTTGTCCCTCAGGGTAAATGAGCAGTTCTTC
>TRBV7-8|TRBJ1-5|few|-
CASSPRVAQPQHF
TGTGCCAGCAGCCCGCGGGTTGCTCAGCCCCAGCATTTT
>TRBV29-1|TRBJ1-6|-|TRBD1
CSVGDSENSPLHF
TGCAGCGTAGGGGACAGTGAGAATTCACCCCTCCACTTT
>TRBV6-1|TRBJ1-1|-|-
CAIGASEAFF
TGTGCCATCGGGGCTTCTGAAGCTTTCTTT
>TRBV7-9|TRBJ2-7|once|-
CASSNLRYEQYF
TGTGCCAGCAGTAACTTGCGTTACGAGCAGTACTTC
>TRBV18|TRBJ2-1|-|TRBD2
CASSPGGLVTLLNEQFF
TGTGCCAGCTCACCAGGCGGACTAGTCACTCTCCTAAATGAGCAGTTCTTC
>TRBV2|TRBJ2-3|-|TRBD1
CASSPFPRDSISTDTQYF
TGTGCCAGCAGTCCGTTCCCCCGGGACAGCATTAGCACAGATACGCAGTATTTT
>TRBV4-2|TRBJ2-3|-|-
CASSQVLGDTDTQYF
TGTGCCAGCAGCCAAGTACTCGGGGACACAGATACGCAGTATTTT
>TRBV4-2|TRBJ1-4|-|-
CASSQEVGVGPRF
TGTGCCAGCAGCCAAGAAGTGGGGGTGGGGCCTCGATTT
>TRBV3-1|TRBJ1-1|-|-
CASSQERRGTEAFF
TGTGCCAGCAGCCAAGAACGGAGGGGCACTGAAGCTTTCTTT
>TRBV3-1|TRBJ2-7|-|-
CASSQPFYGGSYEQYF
TGTGCCAGCAGCCAACCATTTTACGGGGGCTCCTACGAGCAGTACTTC
>TRBV25-1|TRBJ2-5|few|-
CASSEYSGRETQYF
TGTGCCAGCAGTGAATATTCAGGGCGAGAGACCCAGTACTTC
>TRBV12-3/TRBV12-4|TRBJ2-5|-|-
CASSFTGGQETQYF
TGTGCCAGCAGTTTCACTGGGGGCCAAGAGACCCAGTACTTC
>TRBV7-9|TRBJ2-2|many|-
CASSLSRNTGELFF
TGTGCCAGCAGCTTAAGTAGGAACACCGGGGAGCTGTTTTTT
>TRBV5-1|TRBJ1-2|-|-
CASSLGQAYTF
TGCGCCAGCAGCTTGGGGCAGGCCTACACCTTC
>TRBV3-1|TRBJ2-5|-|TRBD2
CASSRYLPGLAGGPYQETQYF
TGTGCCAGCAGCCGCTACTTGCCTGGACTAGCGGGGGGGCCGTACCAAGAGACCCAGTACTTC
>TRBV7-9|TRBJ2-1|-|-
CASELSLGNEQFF
TGTGCCAGCGAGCTTAGTTTGGGTAATGAGCAGTTCTTC
>TRBV12-3/TRBV12-4|TRBJ1-5|-|-
CASSPTGPSNQPQHF
TGTGCCAGCAGTCCTACAGGGCCGAGCAATCAGCCCCAGCATTTT
>TRBV12-3/TRBV12-4|TRBJ2-2|-|TRBD1
CASSELNRGVTGELFF
TGTGCCAGCAGCGAACTAAACAGGGGTGTCACCGGGGAGCTGTTTTTT